The 9 T cell receptor beta chains below were found in one sample sequenced in a study of cytomegalovirus exposure and HLA in healthy donors. 13 Jbeta primers and 60 Vbeta primers were used for the PCR. Using immunoSEQ multiplex PCR, the repertoire was profiled, and TCRdb retains in-frame clones only, with some absent. The sample lists 130,000 or so clones, around 80% occurring once. Sequenced sample: PBMCs. The source is a man aged 25 to 45 in good health and CMV-seronegative.

The chain couples TRBV5-1 to TRBJ2-3, with 11 bases matching TRBD2. Germline values: CDR1 SGHRS, CDR2 YFSETQ. V was clipped by 4 bases and J by 2 bases; unmatched bases: 6. The CDR3 sequence is 16 residues long. CDR3 nucleotide sequence: TGCGCCAGCAGCCAGGGACTAGCGGAAGACACAGATACGCAGTATTTT. It yields the protein CASSQGLAEDTDTQYF.

Remarks on this clone: The sample holds other DNA sequences that translate to the same CDR3. This sequence joins TRBV5-1 and TRBJ1-1, with D perhaps TRBD1 (5 bases). Germline CDR1 SGHRS, CDR2 YFSETQ. V was pared by 4 bases and J by 2 bases, with 6 bases between. The CDR3 spans 12 residues. The CDR3 region is CASSQGNTEAFF. DNA for the CDR3: TGCGCCAGCAGCCAGGGAAACACTGAAGCTTTCTTT.

Only a few counts were recorded for this clone. This chain links TRBV21-1 with TRBJ2-1; the D call in the table, TRBD2, was not verified against the DNA. TRBV21-1 is an annotated pseudogene. The CDR3 extends over 14 amino acids. The CDR3 nucleotides read TGTGCCAGCAGCCCTAGCGGGAAGTTCAATGAGCAGTTCTTC. Encoded protein: CASSPSGKFNEQFF.

This chain joins TRBV15 and TRBJ1-1; D may be TRBD1 (6 bases). The germline gives CDR1 LNHNV, CDR2 YYDKDF (reference sequence). V was pared by 0 bases and J by 2 bases, with 13 bases between. CDR3 length equals 16 residues. CDR3: CATSRDYGQTNTEAFF. CDR3 sequence (DNA): TGTGCCACCAGCAGAGATTACGGACAGACAAACACTGAAGCTTTCTTT.

V usage is TRBV10-3 and J usage is TRBJ2-3, with D uncertain. This CDR3 contains 11 residues. CDR1 is ENHRY, CDR2 SYGVKD, per germline. V gave up 10 bases and J gave up 7 bases, with 12 bases separating them. The CDR3 nucleotides read TGTGCCACCGCCAAGGAGTATACGCAGTATTTT. It codes for CATAKEYTQYF.

The J gene is TRBJ2-5, the V gene TRBV6-6; TRBD1 matches at 10 bases. V was pared by 5 bases and J by 5 bases, with 8 bases of the junction left unmatched. The CDR3 has 15 amino acids. From germline, CDR1 is MNHNY and CDR2 SVGAGI (reference sequence). The CDR3 DNA reads TGTGCCAGCAGTCACCGGGACAGGGGACAGGAGACCCAGTACTTC. It encodes CASSHRDRGQETQYF.

This chain joins TRBV28 and TRBJ1-1; 7 bases map to TRBD1. This CDR3 region has 14 residues. Trimming cost V 4 bases and J 3 bases; bases outside gene matches: 5. CDR1 MDHEN and CDR2 SYDVKM come from the germline V gene. The CDR3 reads CASSSGGEDTEAFF. In DNA form, the CDR3 reads TGTGCCAGCAGTTCAGGGGGAGAGGACACTGAAGCTTTCTTT.

The V and J genes are TRBV29-1 and TRBJ1-2, with a tentative D call TRBD1 (5 bases). Looked up from germline, CDR1 is SQVTM and CDR2 is ANQGSEA. This CDR3 region has 11 residues. V was trimmed by 3 bases and J by 7 bases, leaving 9 bases between them. The CDR3 DNA follows: TGCAGCGTTGATACAGGCGGTGGCTACACCTTC. It translates to CSVDTGGGYTF.

CDR3 region: CASSLLEPNYGYTF. For the CDR3, the DNA is TGTGCCAGCAGTTTACTAGAACCTAACTATGGCTACACCTTC. The rearrangement uses TRBV28 and TRBJ1-2; D gene unclear. V lost 2 bases and J 0 bases, leaving 7 bases between the germline ends. Germline V CDR1 and CDR2: MDHEN, SYDVKM. The CDR3 has 14 amino acids.